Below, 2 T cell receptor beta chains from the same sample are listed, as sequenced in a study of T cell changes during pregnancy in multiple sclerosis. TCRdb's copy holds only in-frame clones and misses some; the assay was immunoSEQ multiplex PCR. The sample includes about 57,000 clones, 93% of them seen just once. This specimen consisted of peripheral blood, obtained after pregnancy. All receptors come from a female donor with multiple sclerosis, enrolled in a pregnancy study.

The CDR3 protein is CASSIDRTKNGETQYF. For the CDR3, the DNA is TGTGCCAGTAGTATAGATCGAACTAAGAATGGGGAGACCCAGTACTTC. The chain uses TRBV19 and TRBJ2-5; D remains unclear. CDR3 length: 16 amino acids. Germline assignment: CDR1 LNHDA and CDR2 SQIVND (reference sequence). Trimming took 0 bases from V and 5 from J, leaving 16 bases between them.

CDR3 in amino acids: CASSQGQGAVYGYTF. The CDR3, as DNA: TGCGCCAGCAGCCAAGGCCAGGGGGCGGTCTATGGCTACACCTTC. The V gene is TRBV4-3, the J gene TRBJ1-2; 8 bases are shared with TRBD1. In germline, CDR1 is LGHNA, CDR2 YSLEER. The CDR3 totals 15 residues. Trimming removed 1 base from V and 4 bases from J; junction bases left unmatched: 5.